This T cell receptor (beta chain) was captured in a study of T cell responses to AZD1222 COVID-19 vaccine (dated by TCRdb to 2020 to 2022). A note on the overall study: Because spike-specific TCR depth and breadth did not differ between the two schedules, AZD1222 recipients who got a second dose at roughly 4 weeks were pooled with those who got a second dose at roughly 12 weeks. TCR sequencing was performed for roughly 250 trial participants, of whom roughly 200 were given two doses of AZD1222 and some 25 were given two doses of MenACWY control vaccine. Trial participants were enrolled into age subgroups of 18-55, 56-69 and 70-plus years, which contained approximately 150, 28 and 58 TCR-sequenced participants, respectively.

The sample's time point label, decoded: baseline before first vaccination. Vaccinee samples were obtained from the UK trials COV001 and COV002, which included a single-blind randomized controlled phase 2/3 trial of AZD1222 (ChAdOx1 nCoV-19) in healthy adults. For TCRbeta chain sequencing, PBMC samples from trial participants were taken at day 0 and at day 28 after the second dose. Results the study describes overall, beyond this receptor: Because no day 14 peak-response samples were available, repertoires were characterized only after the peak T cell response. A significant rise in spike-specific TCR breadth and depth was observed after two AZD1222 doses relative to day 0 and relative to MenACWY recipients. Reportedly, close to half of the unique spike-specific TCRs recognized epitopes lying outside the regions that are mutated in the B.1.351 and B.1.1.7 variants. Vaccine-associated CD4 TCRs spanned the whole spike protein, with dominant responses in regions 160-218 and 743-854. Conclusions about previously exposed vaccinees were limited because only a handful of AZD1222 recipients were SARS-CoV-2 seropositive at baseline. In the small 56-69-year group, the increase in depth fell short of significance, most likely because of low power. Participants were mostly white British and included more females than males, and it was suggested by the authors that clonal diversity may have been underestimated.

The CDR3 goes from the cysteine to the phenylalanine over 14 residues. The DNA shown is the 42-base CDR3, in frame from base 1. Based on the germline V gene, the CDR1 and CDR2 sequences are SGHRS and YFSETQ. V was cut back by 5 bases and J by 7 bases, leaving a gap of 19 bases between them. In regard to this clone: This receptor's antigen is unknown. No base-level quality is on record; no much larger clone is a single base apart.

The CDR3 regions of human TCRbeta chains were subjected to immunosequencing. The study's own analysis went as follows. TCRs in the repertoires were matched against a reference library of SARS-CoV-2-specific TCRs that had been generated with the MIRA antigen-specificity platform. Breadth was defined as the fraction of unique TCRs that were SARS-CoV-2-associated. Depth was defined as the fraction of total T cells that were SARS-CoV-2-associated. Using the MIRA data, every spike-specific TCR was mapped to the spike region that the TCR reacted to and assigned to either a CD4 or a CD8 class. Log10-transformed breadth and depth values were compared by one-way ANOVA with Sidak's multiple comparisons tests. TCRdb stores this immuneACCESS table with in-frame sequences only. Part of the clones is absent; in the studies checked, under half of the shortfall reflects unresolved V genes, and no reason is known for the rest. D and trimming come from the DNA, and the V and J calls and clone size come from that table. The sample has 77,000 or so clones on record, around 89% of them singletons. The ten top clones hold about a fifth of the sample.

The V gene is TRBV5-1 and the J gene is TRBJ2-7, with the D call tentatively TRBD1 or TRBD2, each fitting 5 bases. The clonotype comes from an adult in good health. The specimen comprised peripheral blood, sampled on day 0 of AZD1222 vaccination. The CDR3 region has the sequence CASRRDTGYNEQYF. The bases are TGCGCCAGCAGGAGGGATACAGGTTATAATGAGCAGTACTTC.